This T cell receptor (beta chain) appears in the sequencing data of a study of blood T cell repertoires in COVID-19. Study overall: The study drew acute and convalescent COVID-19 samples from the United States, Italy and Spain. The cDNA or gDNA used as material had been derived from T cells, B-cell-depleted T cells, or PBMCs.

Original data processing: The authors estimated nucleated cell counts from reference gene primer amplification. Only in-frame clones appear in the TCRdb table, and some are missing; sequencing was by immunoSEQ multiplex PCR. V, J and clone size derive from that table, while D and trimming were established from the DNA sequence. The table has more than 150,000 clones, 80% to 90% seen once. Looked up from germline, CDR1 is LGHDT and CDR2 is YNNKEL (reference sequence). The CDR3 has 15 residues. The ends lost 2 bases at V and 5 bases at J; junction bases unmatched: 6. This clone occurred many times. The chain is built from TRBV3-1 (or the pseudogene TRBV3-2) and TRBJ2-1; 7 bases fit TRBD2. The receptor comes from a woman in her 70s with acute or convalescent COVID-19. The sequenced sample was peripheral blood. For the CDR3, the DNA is TGTGCCAGCAGCCAAAGGGACTACCAAAACAATGAGCAGTTCTTC. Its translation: CASSQRDYQNNEQFF.